One and the same sample provided the 25 T cell receptor beta chains below, sequenced in a study of blood T cell repertoires in COVID-19. The assay was immunoSEQ multiplex PCR, and TCRdb's table has in-frame clones only and misses some. The data hold 150,000 to 200,000 clones, with 88% observed a single time. The specimen sequenced was PBMCs or T cells enriched from blood (not recorded which). These receptors were collected from a woman younger than 35 who had recovered from COVID-19.

The V and J genes are TRBV28 and TRBJ2-2, with D perhaps matching TRBD1 (5 bases). V was shortened by 7 bases and J by 3 bases, with 15 bases between the two germline ends. The CDR3 runs to 15 residues. CDR1 and CDR2 from the germline V gene are MDHEN and SYDVKM. CDR3 region: CASTTLGADTGELFF. CDR3 nucleotide sequence: TGTGCCAGCACCACACTTGGGGCAGACACCGGGGAGCTGTTTTTT.

The J gene is TRBJ2-1, the V gene TRBV7-9; possibly TRBD1 for D (8 bases). This CDR3 is 14 amino acids long. Trimming took off 5 bases at V and 8 bases at J, with 16 bases between the two ends. The germline V gene has CDR1 SEHNR and CDR2 FQNEAQ (reference sequence). The CDR3 DNA reads TGTGCCAGCAGCATACGGACAGGGAGGGATGAGCAGTTCTTC. Translating it yields CASSIRTGRDEQFF.

This sequence joins TRBV3-1 (or the pseudogene TRBV3-2) and TRBJ1-2, with D perhaps TRBD1 (5 bases). Germline V gene sequence: CDR1 LGHDT, CDR2 YNNKEL (reference sequence). V lost 4 bases and J lost 2, with 11 bases in between. The CDR3 length is 14 residues. CDR3 amino acids: CASSPGRENYGYTF. CDR3 coding DNA: TGTGCCAGCAGCCCGGGGCGGGAAAACTATGGCTACACCTTC.

The chain joins TRBV13 to TRBJ2-5; 10 nucleotides agree with TRBD2. Germline CDR1 and CDR2: PRHDT and FYEKMQ (reference sequence). The V and J ends lost 5 bases and 5 bases, in that order; junction bases with no gene match: 8. CDR3 size: 15 residues. In DNA, the CDR3 is TGTGCCAGCAGCCCCAGCGGGAGGGCCTCGGAGACCCAGTACTTC. It is translated as CASSPSGRASETQYF.

The chain links TRBV19 to TRBJ2-7; 11 nucleotides agree with TRBD2. This CDR3 contains 16 residues. After removal of 6 bases from V and 0 bases from J, the junction contained 7 bases not matched to a gene. CDR1 and CDR2 from the germline V gene are LNHDA and SQIVND (reference sequence). In nucleotides, the CDR3 is TGTGCCAGTAGCCGGGCCCTAGCGGGAGGCTCCTACGAGCAGTACTTC. Translated, it gives CASSRALAGGSYEQYF.

This chain joins TRBV28 and TRBJ2-2; D possibly corresponds to TRBD2 (11 bases). Looked up from germline, CDR1 is MDHEN and CDR2 is SYDVKM. Deletions cut 5 bases from V and 14 bases from J, with 27 bases between. The length of the CDR3 is 16 residues. CDR3 sequence: CASSRGTGETSGSLFF. Written as DNA, the CDR3 is TGTGCCAGCAGTAGGGGGACAGGGGAAACTAGCGGGAGCCTGTTTTTT.

The chain recombines TRBV19 with TRBJ2-5, with 14 bases fitting TRBD2. Germline V gives CDR1 LNHDA, CDR2 SQIVND (reference sequence). This CDR3 region has 17 residues. J was trimmed by 5 bases and V by 4 bases; bases with no gene match: 9. CDR3 bases: TGTGCCAGTAGTAAAAAAGGGACTAGCGGGAGCGGGGAGACCCAGTACTTC. It yields the protein CASSKKGTSGSGETQYF. Drawing the rest from reference TRBV19 and TRBJ2-5, the complete variable domain is DGGITQSPKYLFRKEGQNVTLSCEQNLNHDAMYWYRQDPGQGLRLIYYSQIVNDFQKGDIAEGYSVSREKKESFPLTVTSAQKNPTAFYLCASSKKGTSGSGETQYFGPGTRLLVL.

V usage is TRBV30 and J usage is TRBJ2-3, with 8 bases aligning to TRBD2. Germline V gene lookup returns CDR1 GTSNPN and CDR2 SVGIG (reference sequence). The length of the CDR3 is 16 residues. The V and J ends lost 2 bases and 4 bases, in that order; junction bases with no gene match: 11. CDR3 in DNA: TGTGCCTGGAGTAGCGGGAGTGTGTCGTCGGCAGATACGCAGTATTTT. Protein: CAWSSGSVSSADTQYF.

V gene TRBV5-4 combines with J gene TRBJ2-5; no clear D gene. The germline V gene encodes CDR1 SGHNT and CDR2 YYREEE (reference sequence). Trimming removed 6 bases from V and 2 bases from J, with 8 bases in between. The CDR3 is made up of 12 amino acids. The DNA of the CDR3 is TGTGCCAGCAACAGAAATCAAGAGACCCAGTACTTC. Amino acid sequence: CASNRNQETQYF.

This sequence joins TRBV2 and TRBJ2-6; D unclear. CDR3 length: 16 residues. CDR1 and CDR2 from the germline V gene are SNHLY and FYNNEI. V lost 4 bases, J lost 0 bases, and 10 bases lay in between. CDR3 region: CASSAPGSSGANVLTF. The CDR3 bases are TGTGCCAGCAGTGCGCCAGGCAGCTCTGGGGCCAACGTCCTGACTTTC. Full variable domain (missing parts from reference TRBV2 and TRBJ2-6): EPEVTQTPSHQVTQMGQEVILRCVPISNHLYFYWYRQILGQKVEFLVSFYNNEISEKSEIFDDQFSVERPDGSNFTLKIRSTKLEDSAMYFCASSAPGSSGANVLTFGAGSRLTVL.

CDR3 amino acids: CASAVRGSYGYTF. The CDR3 nucleotides are TGTGCCAGCGCCGTTAGGGGCAGCTATGGCTACACCTTC. The chain couples TRBV6-5 to TRBJ1-2; perhaps TRBD1 as D (5 bases). V was pared by 8 bases and J by 4 bases, with 14 bases between. Per germline, CDR1 MNHEY and CDR2 SVGAGI. The CDR3 is made up of 13 amino acids.

The chain is built from TRBV21-1 and TRBJ1-2; whether TRBD1, the table's D call, matches the DNA was not checked. TRBV21-1 is a pseudogene. CDR3 length: 16 residues. CDR3 bases: TGTGCCAGCAGCAAAGAGACAGGGAAGGGCCACTATGGCTACACCTTC. Amino acid sequence: CASSKETGKGHYGYTF.

The chain joins TRBV7-9 to TRBJ1-6, with 8 bases aligning to TRBD1. Trimming took 1 base from V and 8 from J; bases not matched to a gene: 7. Germline V gene data show CDR1 as SEHNR and CDR2 as FQNEAQ (reference sequence). This CDR3 comprises 16 residues. The CDR3 loop is CASSLGSGTGDSPLHF. The CDR3 region has the DNA TGTGCCAGCAGCTTAGGGTCGGGGACAGGTGATTCACCCCTCCACTTT.

This chain uses TRBV5-8 with TRBJ2-3, with 9 positions matching TRBD1. The CDR3 is 15 residues long. The V segment lost 4 bases and the J segment 3 bases; nucleotides outside the gene matches: 6. The germline V gene has CDR1 SGHTS and CDR2 YDEGEE. The DNA for the CDR3 is TGTGCCAGCAGCGCTGCGGGACAGGGAACAGATACGCAGTATTTT. Translation gives CASSAAGQGTDTQYF. The complete variable domain, with remaining parts taken from reference TRBV5-8 and TRBJ2-3, reads EAGVTQSPTHLIKTRGQQATLRCSPISGHTSVYWYQQALGLGLQFLLWYDEGEERNRGNFPPRFSGRQFPNYSSELNVNALELEDSALYLCASSAAGQGTDTQYFGPGTRLTVL.

The chain recombines TRBV7-9 with TRBJ1-1, with D perhaps TRBD1 (6 bases). This CDR3 spans 13 amino acids. The V gene lost 8 bases and the J gene lost 2 bases, with 12 bases spanning the gap. Per germline, CDR1 SEHNR and CDR2 FQNEAQ (reference sequence). The CDR3 DNA follows: TGTGCCAGCCAACAGGGCCCTAACACTGAAGCTTTCTTT. Residues: CASQQGPNTEAFF.

The CDR3 reads CASSEARRASGGPYEQYF. The CDR3 nucleotides read TGTGCCAGCAGTGAAGCGCGACGGGCTAGCGGGGGGCCCTACGAGCAGTACTTC. J is TRBJ2-7 and V is TRBV2, with 11 bases lining up with TRBD2. The CDR3 length is 18 residues. Germline CDR1 SNHLY, CDR2 FYNNEI. V lost 0 bases, J lost 2 bases, and 9 bases stayed unmatched.

The V call is TRBV6-2 or TRBV6-3, the J call TRBJ1-3; D is possibly TRBD1 (5 bases). Trimming cost V 2 bases and J 0 bases, with 14 bases left between them. Per germline, CDR1 MNHEY and CDR2 SVGEGT. The CDR3 has 17 amino acids. CDR3 in DNA: TGTGCCAGCAGTTACGCCGCACCGGGGGACTCTGGAAACACCATATATTTT. It codes for CASSYAAPGDSGNTIYF.

This chain uses TRBV5-3 with TRBJ2-1; 10 bases align to TRBD2. TRBV5-3 is annotated as an ORF whose role is uncertain. The V segment lost 4 bases and the J segment 8 bases; nucleotides outside the gene matches: 12. This CDR3 is 16 amino acids long. CDR3 in amino acids: CARSVPSGGIKDEQFF. CDR3 sequence (DNA): TGTGCCAGAAGCGTACCTAGCGGGGGTATAAAGGATGAGCAGTTCTTC.

V is TRBV4-1 and J is TRBJ2-1; 11 nucleotides align to TRBD1. J lost 9 bases, V lost 6 bases, and 22 bases had no gene match. The CDR3 is made up of 19 amino acids. Germline V gene lookup returns CDR1 MGHRA and CDR2 YSYEKL. The CDR3 here is CASRHKEGDPGQGVREQFF. The CDR3 nucleotides read TGCGCCAGCAGGCATAAAGAGGGTGATCCGGGACAGGGGGTCCGTGAGCAGTTCTTC.

The rearrangement joins TRBV2 to TRBJ1-1, with D uncertain. CDR1 and CDR2 (germline): SNHLY, FYNNEI. The CDR3 extends over 14 amino acids. The V and J ends lost 3 bases and 0 bases respectively, with 8 bases between them. CDR3 region: CASSDMRLNTEAFF. DNA for the CDR3: TGTGCCAGCAGTGATATGAGGTTGAACACTGAAGCTTTCTTT.

This clone was detected once. The V and J genes are TRBV28 and TRBJ2-1; TRBD1 is a possible D gene (6 bases). V lost 4 bases, J lost 3 bases, and 16 bases lay in between. Germline V lookup: CDR1 MDHEN, CDR2 SYDVKM. The CDR3 is made up of 16 amino acids. For the CDR3, the DNA is TGTGCCAGCAGTTCATTCCCCCGACAGGACTACAATGAGCAGTTCTTC. Protein sequence: CASSSFPRQDYNEQFF.

The J gene is TRBJ1-2, the V gene TRBV6-5; TRBD1 matches 7 bases. Looked up from germline, CDR1 is MNHEY and CDR2 is SVGAGI. V shed 7 bases and J 1 base; nucleotides not matched to a gene: 9. The CDR3 is 15 residues long. The CDR3 bases are TGTGCCAGCAATCCGCTCAACAGGGGTAACTATGGCTACACCTTC. This gives the protein CASNPLNRGNYGYTF.

The V and J genes are TRBV28 and TRBJ2-6, with TRBD1 matching 8 bases. The CDR3 runs to 18 residues. The ends lost 6 bases at V and 4 bases at J; junction bases unmatched: 14. From germline, CDR1 is MDHEN and CDR2 SYDVKM. The CDR3 DNA reads as TGTGCCAGCAGCCTGCCCGGGACAGGAGTGGTGGGGGCCAACGTCCTGACTTTC. It codes for CASSLPGTGVVGANVLTF.

This chain connects TRBV27 to TRBJ1-4; 9 nucleotides align to TRBD1. Germline CDR1 MNHEY, CDR2 SMNVEV (reference sequence). The CDR3 is made up of 18 amino acids. V lost 5 bases, J lost 4 bases, and 14 bases stayed unmatched. CDR3 in amino acids: CASSPWTGEGGLNEKLFF. DNA of the CDR3: TGTGCCAGCAGTCCCTGGACAGGGGAGGGGGGACTTAATGAAAAACTGTTTTTT.

The CDR3 bases are TGTGCCAGCAGCTTAGTGCGGGCAGACAATTCACCCCTCCACTTT. It specifies CASSLVRADNSPLHF. V is TRBV11-2 and J is TRBJ1-6; D call uncertain. Germline V gene lookup returns CDR1 SGHAT and CDR2 FQNNGV. V dropped 1 base and J dropped 7 bases, with 11 bases sitting between them. The CDR3 is made up of 15 amino acids.